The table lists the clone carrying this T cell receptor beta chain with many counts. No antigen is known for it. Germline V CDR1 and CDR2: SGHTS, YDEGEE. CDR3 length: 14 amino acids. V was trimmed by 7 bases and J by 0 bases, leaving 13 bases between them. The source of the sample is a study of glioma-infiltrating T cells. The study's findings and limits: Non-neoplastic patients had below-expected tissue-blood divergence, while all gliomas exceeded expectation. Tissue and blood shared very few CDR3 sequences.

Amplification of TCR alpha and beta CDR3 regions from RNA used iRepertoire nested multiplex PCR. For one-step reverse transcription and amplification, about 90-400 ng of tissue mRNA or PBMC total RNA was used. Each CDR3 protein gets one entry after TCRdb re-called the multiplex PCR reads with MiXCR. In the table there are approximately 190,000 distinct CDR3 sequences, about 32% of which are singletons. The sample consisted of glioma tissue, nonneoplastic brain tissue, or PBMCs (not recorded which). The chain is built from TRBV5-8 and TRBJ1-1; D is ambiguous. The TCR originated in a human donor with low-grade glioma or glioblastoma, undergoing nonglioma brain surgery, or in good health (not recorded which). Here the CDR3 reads CASRSRTMNTEAFF. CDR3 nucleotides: TGTGCCAGCCGCTCGAGGACGATGAACACTGAAGCTTTCTTT.